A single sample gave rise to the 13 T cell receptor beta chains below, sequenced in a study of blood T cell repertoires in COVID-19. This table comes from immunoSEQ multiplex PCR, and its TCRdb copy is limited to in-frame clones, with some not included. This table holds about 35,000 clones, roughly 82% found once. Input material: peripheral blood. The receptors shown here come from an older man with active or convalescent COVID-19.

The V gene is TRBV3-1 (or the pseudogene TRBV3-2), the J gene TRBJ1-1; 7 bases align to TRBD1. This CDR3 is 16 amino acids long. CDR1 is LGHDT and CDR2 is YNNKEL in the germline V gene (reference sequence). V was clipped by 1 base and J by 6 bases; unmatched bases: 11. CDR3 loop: CASSQGLTGEESEAFF. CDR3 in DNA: TGTGCCAGCAGCCAAGGCCTAACAGGGGAAGAGTCTGAAGCTTTCTTT.

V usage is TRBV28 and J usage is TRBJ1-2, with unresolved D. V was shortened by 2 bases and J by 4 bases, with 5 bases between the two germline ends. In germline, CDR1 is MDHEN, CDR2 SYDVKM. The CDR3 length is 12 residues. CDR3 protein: CASSLEFYGYTF. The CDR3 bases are TGTGCCAGCAGTTTAGAGTTCTATGGCTACACCTTC.

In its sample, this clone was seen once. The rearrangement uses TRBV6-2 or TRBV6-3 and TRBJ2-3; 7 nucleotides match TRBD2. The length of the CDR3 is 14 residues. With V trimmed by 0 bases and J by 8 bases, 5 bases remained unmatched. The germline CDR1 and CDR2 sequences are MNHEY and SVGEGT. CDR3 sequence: CASSYSPSGSTQYF. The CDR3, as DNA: TGTGCCAGCAGTTACTCCCCTAGCGGATCTACGCAGTATTTT.

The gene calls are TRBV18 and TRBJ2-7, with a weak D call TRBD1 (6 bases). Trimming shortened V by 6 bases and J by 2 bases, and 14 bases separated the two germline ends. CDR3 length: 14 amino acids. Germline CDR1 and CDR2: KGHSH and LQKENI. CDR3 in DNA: TGTGCCAGCTCCAACCTACAGGGAACCTACGAGCAGTACTTC. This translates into CASSNLQGTYEQYF.

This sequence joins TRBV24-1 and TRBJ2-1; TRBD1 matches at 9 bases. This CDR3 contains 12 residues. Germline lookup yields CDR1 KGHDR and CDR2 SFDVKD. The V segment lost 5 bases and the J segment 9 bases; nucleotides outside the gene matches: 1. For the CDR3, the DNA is TGTGCCACCAGTGGACAGGGGGGTGAGCAGTTCTTC. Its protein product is CATSGQGGEQFF.

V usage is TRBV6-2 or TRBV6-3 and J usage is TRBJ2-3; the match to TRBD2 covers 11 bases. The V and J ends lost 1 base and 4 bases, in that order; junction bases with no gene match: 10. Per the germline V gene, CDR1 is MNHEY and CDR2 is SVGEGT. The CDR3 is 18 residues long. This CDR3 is CASSYLASGRFGPDTQYF. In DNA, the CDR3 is TGTGCCAGCAGTTACTTGGCTAGCGGGAGGTTCGGCCCAGATACGCAGTATTTT.

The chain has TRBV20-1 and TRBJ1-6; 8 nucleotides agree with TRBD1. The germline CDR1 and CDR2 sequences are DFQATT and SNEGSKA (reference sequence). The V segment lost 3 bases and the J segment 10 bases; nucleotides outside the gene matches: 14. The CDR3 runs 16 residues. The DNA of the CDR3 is TGCAGTGCTAGTTCCATGGTGGGGAGGACAGGGTCACCCCTCCACTTT. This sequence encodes CSASSMVGRTGSPLHF.

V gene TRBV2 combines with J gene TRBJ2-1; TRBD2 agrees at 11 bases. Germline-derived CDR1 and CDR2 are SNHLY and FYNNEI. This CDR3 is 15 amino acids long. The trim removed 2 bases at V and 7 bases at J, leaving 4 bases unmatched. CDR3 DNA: TGTGCCAGCAGTGAATCCGGGACTAGCGGTAATGAGCAGTTCTTC. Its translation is CASSESGTSGNEQFF.

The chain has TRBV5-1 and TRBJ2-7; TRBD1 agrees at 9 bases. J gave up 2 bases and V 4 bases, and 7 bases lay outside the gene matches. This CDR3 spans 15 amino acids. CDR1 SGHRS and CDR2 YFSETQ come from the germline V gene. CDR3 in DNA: TGCGCCAGCAGCCACGACAGGGGGTCTACCTACGAGCAGTACTTC. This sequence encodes CASSHDRGSTYEQYF. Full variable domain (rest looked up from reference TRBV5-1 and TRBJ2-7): KAGVTQTPRYLIKTRGQQVTLSCSPISGHRSVSWYQQTPGQGLQFLFEYFSETQRNKGNFPGRFSGRQFSNSRSEMNVSTLELGDSALYLCASSHDRGSTYEQYFGPGTRLTVT.

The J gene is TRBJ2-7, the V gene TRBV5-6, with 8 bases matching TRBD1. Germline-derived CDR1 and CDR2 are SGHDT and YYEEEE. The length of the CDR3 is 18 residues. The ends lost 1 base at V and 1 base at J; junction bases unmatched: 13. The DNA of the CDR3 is TGTGCCAGCAGCTTGCTGCGAGTGCAGGGGGCTTCGTCCTACGAGCAGTACTTC. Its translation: CASSLLRVQGASSYEQYF.

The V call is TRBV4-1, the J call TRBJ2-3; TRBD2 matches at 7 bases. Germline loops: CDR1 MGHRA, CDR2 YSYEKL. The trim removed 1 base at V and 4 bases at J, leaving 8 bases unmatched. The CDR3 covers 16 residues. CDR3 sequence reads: CASSQVPQGGSDTQYF. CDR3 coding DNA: TGCGCCAGCAGCCAAGTCCCGCAGGGAGGGTCAGATACGCAGTATTTT.

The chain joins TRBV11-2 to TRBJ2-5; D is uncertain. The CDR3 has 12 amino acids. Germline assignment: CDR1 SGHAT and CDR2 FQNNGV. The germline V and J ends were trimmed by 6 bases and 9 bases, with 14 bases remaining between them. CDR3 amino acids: CASSHDSGAQYF. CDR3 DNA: TGTGCCAGCAGTCATGACTCCGGCGCCCAGTACTTC.

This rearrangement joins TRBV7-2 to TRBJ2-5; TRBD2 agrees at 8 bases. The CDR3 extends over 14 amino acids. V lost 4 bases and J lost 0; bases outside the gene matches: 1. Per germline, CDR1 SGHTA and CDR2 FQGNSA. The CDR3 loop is CASSSSGYQETQYF. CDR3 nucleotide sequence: TGTGCCAGCAGCTCTAGCGGGTACCAAGAGACCCAGTACTTC. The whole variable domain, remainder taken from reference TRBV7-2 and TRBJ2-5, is GAGVSQSPSNKVTEKGKDVELRCDPISGHTALYWYRQSLGQGLEFLIYFQGNSAPDKSGLPSDRFSAERTGGSVSTLTIQRTQQEDSAVYLCASSSSGYQETQYFGPGTRLLVL.